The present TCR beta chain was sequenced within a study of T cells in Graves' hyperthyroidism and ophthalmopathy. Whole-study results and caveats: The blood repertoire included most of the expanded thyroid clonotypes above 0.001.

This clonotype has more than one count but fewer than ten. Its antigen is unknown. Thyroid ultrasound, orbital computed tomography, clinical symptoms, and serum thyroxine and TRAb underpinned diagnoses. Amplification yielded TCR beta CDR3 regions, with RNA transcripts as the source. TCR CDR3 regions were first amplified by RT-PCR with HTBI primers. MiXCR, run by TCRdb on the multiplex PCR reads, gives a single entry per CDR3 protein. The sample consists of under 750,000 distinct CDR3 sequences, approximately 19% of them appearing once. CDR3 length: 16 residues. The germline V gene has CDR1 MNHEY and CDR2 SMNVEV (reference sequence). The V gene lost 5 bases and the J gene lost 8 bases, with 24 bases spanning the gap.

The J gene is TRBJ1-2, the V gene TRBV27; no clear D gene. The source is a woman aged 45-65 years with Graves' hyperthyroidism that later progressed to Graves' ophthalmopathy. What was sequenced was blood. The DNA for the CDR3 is TGTGCCAGCAGTCCCCTCTTGAGGAGGAGGGTTGAAGGCTACACCTTC. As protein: CASSPLLRRRVEGYTF.